The 22 T cell receptor beta chains given below trace back to one sample, sequenced in a study of spatial heterogeneity in lung cancer. Time point given: sample taken at primary tumor resection. Tumor, nontumor lung or frozen PBMC supplied whole RNA, sequenced without sorting. TCRdb independently ran MiXCR on the 5' RACE reads; one entry per CDR3 protein. Found here are around 63,000 distinct CDR3 sequences, about 8% of them singletons; the top ten hold about 15%. This sample comprised PBMCs, obtained at surgery. The receptors were gathered from a female donor with early-stage non-small cell lung cancer.

The chain uses TRBV5-1 and TRBJ1-2; TRBD1 is a possible D gene (5 bases). The germline V gene encodes CDR1 SGHRS and CDR2 YFSETQ. Trimming pared 1 base from V and 5 bases from J, leaving 9 bases between. The CDR3 has 13 residues. The CDR3 is CASSLSGEYGYTF. Written as DNA, the CDR3 is TGCGCCAGCAGCTTGTCGGGGGAATATGGCTACACCTTC.

Comments on this clonotype: With a much larger clone just one base away, this may be a read error. CDR3 in amino acids: CVSSQQGEGNQPQHF. As DNA, the CDR3 is TGTGTCAGCAGTCAACAGGGGGAGGGCAATCAGCCCCAGCATTTT. J is TRBJ1-5 and V is TRBV12-3 or TRBV12-4, with 8 bases matching TRBD1. The CDR3 extends over 15 amino acids.

This clonotype occurred a few times. The junction departs from the called germline gene at one end, perhaps through a read error. The CDR3 loop reads CASSLWGSQETQYF. The CDR3 DNA reads TGTGCTAGCAGCTTATGGGGTTCCCAAGAGACCCAGTACTTC. The rearrangement uses TRBV7-7 and TRBJ2-5; D remains ambiguous. The CDR3 has 14 amino acids. Germline lookup yields CDR1 SSHAT and CDR2 FNYEAQ (reference sequence).

The chain has TRBV7-9 and TRBJ2-7; D is undetermined. In germline, CDR1 is SEHNR, CDR2 FQNEAQ (reference sequence). The CDR3 is 13 amino acids. V gave up 1 base and J gave up 3 bases, with 7 bases separating them. Written as DNA, the CDR3 is TGTGCCAGCAGCTTAGGGACCTACTACGAGCAGTACTTC. Translating gives CASSLGTYYEQYF.

CDR3 amino acids: CASSPTLDRGYGYTF. CDR3 bases: TGTGCCAGCAGCCCTACCCTCGACAGGGGATATGGCTACACCTTC. V and J are TRBV12-3 or TRBV12-4 and TRBJ1-2; 8 positions agree with TRBD1. The CDR3 is made up of 15 amino acids. With 6 bases clipped from V and 5 bases from J, the junction kept 11 bases outside the gene matches.

This clonotype was detected many times. V gene TRBV7-9 combines with J gene TRBJ1-4; D is ambiguous. The CDR3 is made up of 12 amino acids. Germline V gives CDR1 SEHNR, CDR2 FQNEAQ (reference sequence). V was cut by 5 bases and J by 8 bases, with 9 bases left in between. The CDR3: CASSPLTEKLFF. The CDR3 DNA reads as TGTGCCAGCAGCCCCTTGACGGAAAAACTGTTTTTT. The whole variable domain, remainder taken from reference TRBV7-9 and TRBJ1-4, is DTGVSQNPRHKITKRGQNVTFRCDPISEHNRLYWYRQTLGQGPEFLTYFQNEAQLEKSRLLSDRFSAERPKGSFSTLEIQRTEQGDSAMYLCASSPLTEKLFFGSGTQLSVL.

With regard to this clonotype: One junction end disagrees with the germline gene, perhaps due to a read error. The rearrangement joins TRBV5-1 to TRBJ1-1; possible D gene TRBD1, 5 bases. The CDR3 sequence is 16 residues long. Per the germline V gene, CDR1 is SGHRS and CDR2 is YFSETQ. The CDR3 sequence is CASSLDRIDVNTEASF. The CDR3 coding sequence is TGCGCCAGCAGCTTGGACAGGATAGATGTGAACACTGAAGCTTCCTTT.

The table lists this clonotype with a few counts. The genes are TRBV6-5 and TRBJ1-4; possible D gene TRBD1, 5 bases. This CDR3 contains 16 residues. Germline CDR1 and CDR2: MNHEY and SVGAGI. Trimming took off 3 bases at V and 0 bases at J, with 11 bases between the two ends. Written as DNA, the CDR3 is TGTGCCAGCAGTTATCACAGGCCTGCAACTAATGAAAAACTGTTTTTT. This codes for CASSYHRPATNEKLFF.

There are many counts of this clonotype. CDR3: CASPETQRDRTLNTEAFF. The CDR3 DNA follows: TGTGCCAGCCCCGAAACACAGAGAGACAGAACATTGAACACTGAAGCTTTCTTT. The chain recombines TRBV21-1 with TRBJ1-1; the D call of TRBD1 is as the table states it, not checked on the DNA. TRBV21-1 is flagged as a pseudogene. This CDR3 spans 18 amino acids.

This clonotype appeared many times. DNA for the CDR3: TGCAGCGTCCCCGTCGGGGGCTACGAGCAGTACTTC. Translated, it gives CSVPVGGYEQYF. The chain joins TRBV29-1 to TRBJ2-7; D might be TRBD2 (6 bases). CDR1 is SQVTM and CDR2 is ANQGSEA in the germline V gene. V shed 6 bases and J shed 3 bases, with 12 bases lying between them. This CDR3 is 12 amino acids long.

This clonotype was picked up many times. V and J are TRBV7-3 and TRBJ2-1; TRBD2 aligns across 7 bases. Germline V gene sequence: CDR1 SGHTA, CDR2 FQGTGA. After removal of 5 bases from V and 5 bases from J, the junction contained 9 bases not matched to a gene. The CDR3 length is 15 residues. CDR3 sequence: CASSRGTSVNNEQFF. In DNA, the CDR3 is TGTGCCAGCAGCCGCGGCACTAGCGTTAACAATGAGCAGTTCTTC.

Points on this clonotype: It may be a read error: a sequence one base away is much more abundant. The DNA for the CDR3 is TGTGCCAGCAGTCCGGGACAGGGGAGGAAGCAGTTCTTC. It translates to CASSPGQGRKQFF. This rearrangement joins TRBV12-3 or TRBV12-4 to TRBJ2-1; 10 bases align to TRBD1. The CDR3 runs 13 residues. J was trimmed by 11 bases and V by 5 bases; bases with no gene match: 6.

This clonotype was counted many times. This chain joins TRBV18 and TRBJ2-5, with 8 bases identical to TRBD1. With V trimmed by 2 bases and J by 5 bases, 7 bases remained unmatched. The length of the CDR3 is 15 residues. CDR1 and CDR2 (germline): KGHSH, LQKENI. The CDR3 spells CASSPTPTGVETQYF. Written as DNA, the CDR3 is TGTGCCAGCTCACCAACCCCGACAGGGGTGGAGACCCAGTACTTC. The variable domain in full, with the rest retrieved from reference TRBV18 and TRBJ2-5, is NAGVMQNPRHLVRRRGQEARLRCSPMKGHSHVYWYRQLPEEGLKFMVYLQKENIIDESGMPKERFSAEFPKEGPSILRIQQVVRGDSAAYFCASSPTPTGVETQYFGPGTRLLVL.

This clonotype showed up many times. The chain uses TRBV12-3 or TRBV12-4 and TRBJ1-1; 7 bases are a match to TRBD1. Unmatched junction bases numbered 3, after V lost 5 bases and J lost 3 bases. This CDR3 spans 13 amino acids. This CDR3 reads CASSLRGYTEAFF. CDR3 nucleotides: TGTGCCAGCAGTCTCAGGGGGTACACTGAAGCTTTCTTT.

A remark on this clonotype: A much larger clone differs from this one at a single base, so this may be a read error. The chain links TRBV24-1 to TRBJ2-1; 9 positions agree with TRBD2. The closer fit of TRBJ2-7 to the DNA end suggests the J call may be wrong. This CDR3 spans 13 amino acids. Germline V gives CDR1 KGHDR, CDR2 SFDVKD. The CDR3 DNA sequence: TGTGCCATCTTAGCGGGAGAAACGAATGAGCAGTACTTC. It specifies CAILAGETNEQYF.

This clonotype occurred a few times. V is TRBV6-1 and J is TRBJ2-5; no clear D. V gave up 1 base and J gave up 3 bases, with 9 bases separating them. The CDR3 covers 14 residues. Per the germline V gene, CDR1 is MNHNS and CDR2 is SASEGT. CDR3 residues: CASSEGSVKETQYF. The CDR3 nucleotides are TGTGCCAGCAGTGAAGGGTCGGTGAAAGAGACCCAGTACTTC.

This clonotype occurred a few times. The chain uses TRBV7-9 and TRBJ2-3; tentatively, D is TRBD1 (5 bases). The germline CDR1 and CDR2 sequences are SEHNR and FQNEAQ (reference sequence). This CDR3 has 14 residues. V was pared by 4 bases and J by 5 bases, with 13 bases between. CDR3 loop: CASSSPQGGDTQYF. CDR3 sequence (DNA): TGTGCCAGCAGCTCACCTCAGGGCGGAGATACGCAGTATTTT.

In its sample, this clonotype was seen a few times. The chain couples TRBV7-9 to TRBJ2-7; no definite D call. The CDR3 is 11 amino acids. The V gene lost 1 base and the J gene lost 10 bases, with 8 bases spanning the gap. The germline V gene encodes CDR1 SEHNR and CDR2 FQNEAQ (reference sequence). In DNA form, the CDR3 reads TGTGCCAGCAGCTTAGAGGGTCTCCAGTACTTC. Protein: CASSLEGLQYF.

In this sample, this clonotype turned up many times. CDR3 bases: TGCGCCAGCAGCTTGGTGGGGGCGTCCTACAATGAGCAGTTCTTC. It encodes CASSLVGASYNEQFF. The rearrangement uses TRBV5-1 and TRBJ2-1; possible D gene TRBD1, 6 bases. The CDR3 consists of 15 residues. Germline V gene data show CDR1 as SGHRS and CDR2 as YFSETQ. The V end lost 0 bases, the J end lost 1 base, and 8 bases lay between the germline ends.

This clonotype has a count of ten or more. The CDR3 DNA sequence: TGTGCCAGCAGCCTAGGGACAGGGGACTTCATGAACACTGAAGCTTTCTTT. Its translation: CASSLGTGDFMNTEAFF. This chain connects TRBV3-1 to TRBJ1-1, with 10 bases lining up with TRBD1. The CDR3 runs 17 residues. The germline V gene has CDR1 LGHDT and CDR2 YNNKEL (reference sequence). Unmatched junction bases numbered 8, after V lost 4 bases and J lost 0 bases.

The rearrangement joins TRBV5-1 to TRBJ2-3; D is possibly TRBD2 (6 bases). Trimming shortened V by 4 bases and J by 2 bases, and 14 bases separated the two germline ends. Germline V gene sequence: CDR1 SGHRS, CDR2 YFSETQ. The CDR3 has 15 amino acids. This CDR3 is CASSPLRGNTDTQYF. The CDR3 nucleotides are TGCGCCAGCAGCCCGCTCCGGGGGAACACAGATACGCAGTATTTT. The whole variable domain, filled in from reference TRBV5-1 and TRBJ2-3, reads KAGVTQTPRYLIKTRGQQVTLSCSPISGHRSVSWYQQTPGQGLQFLFEYFSETQRNKGNFPGRFSGRQFSNSRSEMNVSTLELGDSALYLCASSPLRGNTDTQYFGPGTRLTVL.

This clonotype was picked up many times. The J gene is TRBJ1-1, the V gene TRBV5-5, with D perhaps matching TRBD1 (5 bases). Germline-derived CDR1 and CDR2 are SGHKS and YYEKEE (reference sequence). CDR3 size: 14 residues. The V gene lost 6 bases and the J gene lost 3 bases, with 15 bases spanning the gap. CDR3 nucleotides: TGTGCCAGCACCCCGGAAAGGGGCGACACTGAAGCTTTCTTT. It is translated as CASTPERGDTEAFF. Full variable domain (outside the CDR3, taken from reference TRBV5-5 and TRBJ1-1): DAGVTQSPTHLIKTRGQQVTLRCSPISGHKSVSWYQQVLGQGPQFIFQYYEKEERGRGNFPDRFSARQFPNYSSELNVNALLLGDSALYLCASTPERGDTEAFFGQGTRLTVV.